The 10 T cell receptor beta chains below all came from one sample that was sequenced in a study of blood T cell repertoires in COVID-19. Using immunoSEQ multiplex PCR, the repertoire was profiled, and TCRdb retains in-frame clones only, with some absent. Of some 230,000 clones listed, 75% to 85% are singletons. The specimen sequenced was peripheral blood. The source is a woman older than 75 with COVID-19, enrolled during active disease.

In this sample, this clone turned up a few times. CDR3 sequence (DNA): TGTGCCAGCAGCCAACCGGGACTAGCGGGAGGGAACACCGGGGAGCTGTTTTTT. It translates to CASSQPGLAGGNTGELFF. This chain connects TRBV6-2 or TRBV6-3 to TRBJ2-2; TRBD2 matches 15 bases. Germline CDR1 MNHEY, CDR2 SVGEGT. The CDR3 covers 18 residues. V was clipped by 6 bases and J by 1 base; unmatched bases: 6.

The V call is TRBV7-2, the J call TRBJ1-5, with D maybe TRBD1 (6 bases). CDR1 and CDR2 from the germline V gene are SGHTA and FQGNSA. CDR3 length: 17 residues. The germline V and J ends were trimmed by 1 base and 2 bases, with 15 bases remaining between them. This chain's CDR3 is CASSLDAGGGGNQPQHF. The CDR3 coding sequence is TGTGCCAGCAGCTTAGATGCGGGGGGCGGGGGCAATCAGCCCCAGCATTTT.

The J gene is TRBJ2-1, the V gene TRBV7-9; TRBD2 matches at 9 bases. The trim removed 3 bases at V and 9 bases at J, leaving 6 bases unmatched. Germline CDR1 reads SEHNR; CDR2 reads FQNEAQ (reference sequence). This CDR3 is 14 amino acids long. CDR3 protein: CASSFSGRSGEQFF. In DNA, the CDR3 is TGTGCCAGCAGCTTCAGCGGGAGGTCAGGTGAGCAGTTCTTC.

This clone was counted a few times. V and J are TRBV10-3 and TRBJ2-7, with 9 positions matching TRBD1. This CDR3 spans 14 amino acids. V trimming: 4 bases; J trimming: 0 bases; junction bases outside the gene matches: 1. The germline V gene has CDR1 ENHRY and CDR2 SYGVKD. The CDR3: CAISGQGGSYEQYF. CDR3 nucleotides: TGTGCCATCAGTGGACAGGGGGGCTCCTACGAGCAGTACTTC.

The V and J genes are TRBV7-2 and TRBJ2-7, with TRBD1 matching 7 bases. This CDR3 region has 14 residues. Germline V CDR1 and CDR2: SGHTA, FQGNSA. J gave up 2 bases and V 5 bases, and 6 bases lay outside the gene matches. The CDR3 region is CASSAGQVTYEQYF. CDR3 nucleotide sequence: TGTGCCAGCAGCGCCGGACAGGTCACCTACGAGCAGTACTTC. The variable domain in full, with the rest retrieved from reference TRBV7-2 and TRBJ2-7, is GAGVSQSPSNKVTEKGKDVELRCDPISGHTALYWYRQSLGQGLEFLIYFQGNSAPDKSGLPSDRFSAERTGGSVSTLTIQRTQQEDSAVYLCASSAGQVTYEQYFGPGTRLTVT.

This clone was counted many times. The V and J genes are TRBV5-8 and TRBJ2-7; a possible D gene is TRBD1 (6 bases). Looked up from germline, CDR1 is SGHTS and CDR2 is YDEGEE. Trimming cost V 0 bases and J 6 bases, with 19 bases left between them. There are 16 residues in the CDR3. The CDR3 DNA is TGTGCCAGCAGCTTGGTCCACAGGGAATTCTCGCGCGAGCAGTACTTC. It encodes CASSLVHREFSREQYF.

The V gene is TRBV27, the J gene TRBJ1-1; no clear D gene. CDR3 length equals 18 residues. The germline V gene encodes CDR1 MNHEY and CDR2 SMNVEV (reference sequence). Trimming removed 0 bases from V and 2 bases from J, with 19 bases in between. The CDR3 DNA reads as TGTGCCAGCAGTTTATCACCCCTCTTCGTCGCTCTAAACACTGAAGCTTTCTTT. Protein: CASSLSPLFVALNTEAFF.

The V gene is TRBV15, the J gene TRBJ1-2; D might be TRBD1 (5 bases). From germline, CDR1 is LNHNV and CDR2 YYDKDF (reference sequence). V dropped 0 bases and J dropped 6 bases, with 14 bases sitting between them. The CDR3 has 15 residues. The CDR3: CATSRDLGLRDGYTF. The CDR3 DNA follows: TGTGCCACCAGCAGAGATCTGGGACTGCGGGATGGCTACACCTTC. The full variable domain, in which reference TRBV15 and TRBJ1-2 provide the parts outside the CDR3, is DAMVIQNPRYQVTQFGKPVTLSCSQTLNHNVMYWYQQKSSQAPKLLFHYYDKDFNNEADTPDNFQSRRPNTSFCFLDIRSPGLGDTAMYLCATSRDLGLRDGYTFGSGTRLTVV.

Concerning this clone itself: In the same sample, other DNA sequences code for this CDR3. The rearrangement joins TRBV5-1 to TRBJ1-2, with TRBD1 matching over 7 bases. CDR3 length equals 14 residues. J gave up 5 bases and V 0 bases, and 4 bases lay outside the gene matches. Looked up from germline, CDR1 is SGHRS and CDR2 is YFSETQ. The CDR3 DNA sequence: TGCGCCAGCAGCTTGGGACAGGGCCGGTATGGCTACACCTTC. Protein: CASSLGQGRYGYTF.

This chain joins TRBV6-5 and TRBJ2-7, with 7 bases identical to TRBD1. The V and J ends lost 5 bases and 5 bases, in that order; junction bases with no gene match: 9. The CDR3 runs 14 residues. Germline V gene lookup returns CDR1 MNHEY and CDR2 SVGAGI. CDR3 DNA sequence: TGTGCCAGCAGTCTCCGACAGGGTCTCCACGAGCAGTACTTC. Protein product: CASSLRQGLHEQYF.